The clone carrying this TCR beta chain was counted only a few times. This record belongs to a study of T-cell memory formation after mild COVID-19. Study as a whole: TCR clusters showed largely donor specificity.

Via MiXCR, TCRdb re-called the 5' RACE reads, giving one row per CDR3 protein. The data contain roughly 250,000 distinct CDR3 sequences, 16% of them seen just once; the ten biggest clones take up 3.5%. The CDR3 is 11 amino acids. Germline CDR1 SGHDT, CDR2 YYEEEE. V dropped 7 bases and J dropped 6 bases, with 8 bases sitting between them. The sequenced sample was PBMCs or a T cell subset sorted from them (not recorded which). This chain links TRBV5-6 with TRBJ2-1; D gene ambiguous. This clonotype was obtained from a man in his late teens or twenties who had mild COVID-19 (a few samples of this study predate the infection). Cell type and time point are not known. CDR3: CASGLGNEQFF. The CDR3, as DNA: TGTGCCAGCGGCCTGGGCAATGAGCAGTTCTTC.